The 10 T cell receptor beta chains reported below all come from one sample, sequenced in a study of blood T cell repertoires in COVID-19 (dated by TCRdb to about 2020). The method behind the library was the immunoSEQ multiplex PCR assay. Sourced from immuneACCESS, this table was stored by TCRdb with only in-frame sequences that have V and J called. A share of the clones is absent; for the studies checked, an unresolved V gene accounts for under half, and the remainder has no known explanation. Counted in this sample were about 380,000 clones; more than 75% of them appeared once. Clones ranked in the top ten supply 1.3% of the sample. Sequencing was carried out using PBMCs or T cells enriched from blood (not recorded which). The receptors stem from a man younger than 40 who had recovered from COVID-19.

The CDR3 region has the DNA TGTGCCAGCAGCGTAGATCCCGCTAGCGGGGCGAACAATGAGCAGTTCTTC. Amino acid sequence: CASSVDPASGANNEQFF. The chain combines TRBV9 with TRBJ2-1, with 9 bases fitting TRBD2. CDR3 length: 17 amino acids. V gave up 0 bases and J gave up 5 bases; unmatched junction bases: 9. The germline gives CDR1 SGDLS, CDR2 YYNGEE.

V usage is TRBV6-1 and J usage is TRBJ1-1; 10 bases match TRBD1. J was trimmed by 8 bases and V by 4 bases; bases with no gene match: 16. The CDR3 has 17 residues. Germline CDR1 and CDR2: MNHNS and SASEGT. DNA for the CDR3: TGTGCCAGCAGTGCACAACGTCCCGGGACAGGGGTCGGAGAAGCTTTCTTT. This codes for CASSAQRPGTGVGEAFF.

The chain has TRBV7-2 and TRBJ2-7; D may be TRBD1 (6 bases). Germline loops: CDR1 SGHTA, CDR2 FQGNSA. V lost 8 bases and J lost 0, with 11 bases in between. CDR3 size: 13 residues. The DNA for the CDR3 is TGTGCCAGCCGACAGGAACCCTCCTACGAGCAGTACTTC. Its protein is CASRQEPSYEQYF.

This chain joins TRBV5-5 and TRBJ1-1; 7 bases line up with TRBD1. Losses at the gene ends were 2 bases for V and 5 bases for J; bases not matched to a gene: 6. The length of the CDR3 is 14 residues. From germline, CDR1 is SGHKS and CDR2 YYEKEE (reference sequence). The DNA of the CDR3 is TGTGCCAGCAGCTTTTCAGGGGGTGATACTGAAGCTTTCTTT. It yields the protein CASSFSGGDTEAFF.

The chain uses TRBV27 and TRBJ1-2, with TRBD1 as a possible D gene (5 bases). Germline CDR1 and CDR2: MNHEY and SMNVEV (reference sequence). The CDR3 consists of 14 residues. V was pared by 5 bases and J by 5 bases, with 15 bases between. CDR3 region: CASSRARRGYGYTF. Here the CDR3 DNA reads TGTGCCAGCAGTCGGGCCCGGAGGGGATATGGCTACACCTTC.

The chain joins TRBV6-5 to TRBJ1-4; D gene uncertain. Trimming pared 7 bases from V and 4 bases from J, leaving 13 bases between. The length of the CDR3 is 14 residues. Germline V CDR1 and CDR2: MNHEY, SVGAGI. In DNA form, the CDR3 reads TGTGCCAGCACCAGCCGACAACGTAATGAAAAACTGTTTTTT. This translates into CASTSRQRNEKLFF.

In nucleotides, the CDR3 is TGCAGCGTGTACTTGGCTAGCGGGGATTTGGATACGCAGTATTTT. As protein: CSVYLASGDLDTQYF. The chain recombines TRBV29-1 with TRBJ2-3, with 9 bases identical to TRBD2. This CDR3 spans 15 amino acids. CDR1 and CDR2 from the germline V gene are SQVTM and ANQGSEA. V was pared by 6 bases and J by 6 bases, with 13 bases of the junction left unmatched.

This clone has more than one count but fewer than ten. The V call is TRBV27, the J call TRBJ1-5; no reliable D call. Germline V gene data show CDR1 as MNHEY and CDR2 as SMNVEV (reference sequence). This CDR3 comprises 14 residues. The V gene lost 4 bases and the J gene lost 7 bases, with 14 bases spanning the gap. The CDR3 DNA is TGTGCCAGCAGTTACCGGACCGCGGGGCAGCCCCAGCATTTT. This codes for CASSYRTAGQPQHF.

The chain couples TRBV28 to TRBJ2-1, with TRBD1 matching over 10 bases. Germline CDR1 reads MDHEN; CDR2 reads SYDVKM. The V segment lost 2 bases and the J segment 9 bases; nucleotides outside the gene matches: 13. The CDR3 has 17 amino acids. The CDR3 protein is CASSLILLLTGGFEQFF. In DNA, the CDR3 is TGTGCCAGCAGTTTAATCCTCCTCCTGACAGGGGGCTTTGAGCAGTTCTTC.

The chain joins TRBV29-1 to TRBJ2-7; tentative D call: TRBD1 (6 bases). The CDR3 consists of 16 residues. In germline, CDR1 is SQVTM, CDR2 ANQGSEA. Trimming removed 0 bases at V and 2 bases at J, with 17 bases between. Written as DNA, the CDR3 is TGCAGCGTTGAAGACGCCCCAGGGACATCCGCCTACGAGCAGTACTTC. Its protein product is CSVEDAPGTSAYEQYF.